The clone carrying this T cell receptor beta chain came up a few times. This sample was included in a study of cytomegalovirus exposure and HLA in healthy donors. Measured with immunoSEQ multiplex PCR; TCRdb has only the in-frame clones, and not every one. The sample has about 86,000 clones, around 92% seen once; the top ten hold 0.65% to 0.8%. CDR1 is SNHLY and CDR2 is FYNNEI in the germline V gene. The CDR3 length is 14 residues. The V gene lost 5 bases and the J gene lost 5 bases, with 13 bases spanning the gap. The sample was PBMCs. The V gene is TRBV2, the J gene TRBJ1-5, with a tentative D call TRBD1 (6 bases). The receptor's source is a man in his late teens or twenties in good health and CMV-seronegative. The CDR3 DNA reads as TGTGCCAGCAGTCCGTCCAACAGGGATCAGCCCCAGCATTTT. Encoded protein: CASSPSNRDQPQHF.